The rows below give T cell receptor beta chains drawn from one sample of a study of OX40 agonist ivuxolimab in advanced cancers. Repertoires were generated with immunoSEQ multiplex PCR, while TCRdb's copy carries only in-frame clones and drops some. The top ten hold 0.27% of the sample, which has fewer than 120,000 clones, roughly nine tenths seen once. Sequencing used CD4+ or CD8+ T cells sorted from blood, obtained in a trial of the OX40 agonist ivuxolimab. These receptors all come from an adult with an advanced solid tumor such as melanoma, head and neck, liver or kidney cancer. CDR3s include the opening cysteine and the closing phenylalanine or tryptophan. Fields, in order: J gene, V gene, clone size, D gene, CDR3 length, CDR3 protein, CDR3 DNA. The D gene is left open where the match is weak. Not every row has a clone size; where given, it reads once, few, many or a size class.

j_gene: TRBJ1-1
v_gene: TRBV5-1
abundance: .
d_gene: TRBD1
len: 14
CDR3aa: CASSFVTGGTEAFF
CDR3nt: TGCGCCAGCAGCTTCGTGACAGGGGGCACTGAAGCTTTCTTT

j_gene: TRBJ1-1
v_gene: TRBV28
abundance: .
d_gene: TRBD1
len: 16
CDR3aa: CASSLLPGQGRTEAFF
CDR3nt: TGTGCCAGCAGTTTACTACCGGGACAGGGGCGTACTGAAGCTTTCTTT

j_gene: TRBJ1-4
v_gene: TRBV7-3
abundance: .
d_gene: .
len: 14
CDR3aa: CASSGPATNEKLFF
CDR3nt: TGTGCCAGCAGCGGACCAGCAACTAATGAAAAACTGTTTTTT

j_gene: TRBJ1-6
v_gene: TRBV19
abundance: once
d_gene: .
len: 13
CDR3aa: CASSTNRDSPLHF
CDR3nt: TGTGCCAGTAGTACCAACAGGGATTCACCCCTCCACTTT

j_gene: TRBJ2-5
v_gene: TRBV2
abundance: .
d_gene: .
len: 12
CDR3aa: CASSYGWETQYF
CDR3nt: TGTGCCAGCAGTTACGGTTGGGAGACCCAGTACTTC

j_gene: TRBJ2-3
v_gene: TRBV25-1
abundance: .
d_gene: .
len: 14
CDR3aa: CASSTLVDTDTQYF
CDR3nt: TGTGCCAGCAGTACCCTCGTGGACACAGATACGCAGTATTTT

j_gene: TRBJ1-1
v_gene: TRBV7-9
abundance: once
d_gene: TRBD1
len: 15
CDR3aa: CASSGRDRKNTEAFF
CDR3nt: TGTGCCAGCAGCGGCCGGGACAGAAAAAACACTGAAGCTTTCTTT

j_gene: TRBJ1-3
v_gene: TRBV6-1
abundance: .
d_gene: .
len: 12
CDR3aa: CASMRSGNTIYF
CDR3nt: TGTGCCAGCATGAGGTCTGGAAACACCATATATTTT

j_gene: TRBJ2-1
v_gene: TRBV9
abundance: .
d_gene: .
len: 12
CDR3aa: CASSVRDNEQFF
CDR3nt: TGTGCCAGCAGCGTACGGGACAATGAGCAGTTCTTC

j_gene: TRBJ1-6
v_gene: TRBV7-8
abundance: once
d_gene: .
len: 20
CDR3aa: CASSLMGTLSIGGKNSPLHF
CDR3nt: TGTGCCAGCAGCTTAATGGGCACCCTCTCAATCGGCGGGAAAAATTCACCCCTCCACTTT

j_gene: TRBJ1-1
v_gene: TRBV6-5
abundance: .
d_gene: .
len: 14
CDR3aa: CASRTVPEGTEAFF
CDR3nt: TGTGCCAGCAGGACAGTGCCTGAAGGGACTGAAGCTTTCTTT

j_gene: TRBJ1-1
v_gene: TRBV11-2
abundance: .
d_gene: .
len: 14
CDR3aa: CASSLDIASDEAFF
CDR3nt: TGTGCCAGCAGCTTAGATATTGCGTCAGATGAAGCTTTCTTT

j_gene: TRBJ2-2
v_gene: TRBV27
abundance: .
d_gene: .
len: 13
CDR3aa: CASSFGGTGELFF
CDR3nt: TGTGCCAGCAGTTTTGGGGGGACCGGGGAGCTGTTTTTT

j_gene: TRBJ1-1
v_gene: TRBV7-3
abundance: .
d_gene: .
len: 13
CDR3aa: CASSRGVNTEAFF
CDR3nt: TGTGCCAGCAGCCGCGGGGTGAACACTGAAGCTTTCTTT

j_gene: TRBJ2-5
v_gene: TRBV6-5
abundance: .
d_gene: TRBD2
len: 14
CDR3aa: CASRPGTSGGAQYF
CDR3nt: TGTGCCAGCAGGCCCGGGACTAGCGGTGGGGCCCAGTACTTC

j_gene: TRBJ1-2
v_gene: TRBV27
abundance: .
d_gene: .
len: 15
CDR3aa: CASSLSNTGQTGYTF
CDR3nt: TGTGCCAGCAGTTTATCCAATACTGGACAGACGGGCTACACCTTC

j_gene: TRBJ2-7
v_gene: TRBV4-1
abundance: .
d_gene: .
len: 15
CDR3aa: CASSQRRGERGEQYF
CDR3nt: TGCGCCAGCAGCCAACGGCGGGGAGAAAGGGGCGAGCAGTACTTC

j_gene: TRBJ1-6
v_gene: TRBV5-7
abundance: .
d_gene: .
len: 16
CDR3aa: CASSLGSQTWNSPLHF
CDR3nt: TGTGCCAGCAGCTTGGGATCGCAGACGTGGAATTCACCCCTCCACTTT

j_gene: TRBJ1-1
v_gene: TRBV28
abundance: many
d_gene: TRBD1
len: 13
CDR3aa: CASRKSGGTEAFF
CDR3nt: TGTGCCAGCCGAAAATCAGGGGGCACTGAAGCTTTCTTT

j_gene: TRBJ1-2
v_gene: TRBV5-8
abundance: .
d_gene: .
len: 15
CDR3aa: CASSLLRGQGHGYTF
CDR3nt: TGTGCCAGCAGCTTGTTGCGGGGGCAGGGTCATGGCTACACCTTC

j_gene: TRBJ2-2
v_gene: TRBV9
abundance: once
d_gene: TRBD2
len: 16
CDR3aa: CASSVELAGDTGELFF
CDR3nt: TGTGCCAGCAGCGTAGAACTAGCGGGAGACACCGGGGAGCTGTTTTTT

j_gene: TRBJ2-1
v_gene: TRBV5-4
abundance: .
d_gene: .
len: 14
CDR3aa: CASSSELLWDEQFF
CDR3nt: TGTGCCAGCAGCTCCGAACTTCTGTGGGATGAGCAGTTCTTC

j_gene: TRBJ2-3
v_gene: TRBV7-2
abundance: few
d_gene: .
len: 12
CDR3aa: CATSVERDTQYF
CDR3nt: TGTGCCACGAGCGTTGAGAGGGATACGCAGTATTTT

j_gene: TRBJ2-1
v_gene: TRBV10-3
abundance: .
d_gene: TRBD2
len: 15
CDR3aa: CAISESGGASGEQFF
CDR3nt: TGTGCCATCAGTGAATCGGGGGGAGCATCGGGTGAGCAGTTCTTC

j_gene: TRBJ1-2
v_gene: TRBV13
abundance: .
d_gene: TRBD1
len: 12
CDR3aa: CASSSNRGGYTF
CDR3nt: TGTGCCAGCAGCTCGAACAGGGGTGGCTACACCTTC

j_gene: TRBJ2-3
v_gene: TRBV28
abundance: .
d_gene: TRBD1
len: 16
CDR3aa: CASSPRTGGFTDTQYF
CDR3nt: TGTGCCAGCAGTCCCCGGACAGGGGGCTTCACAGATACGCAGTATTTT

j_gene: TRBJ1-4
v_gene: TRBV7-9
abundance: .
d_gene: TRBD1
len: 18
CDR3aa: CASRMRPGQGATNEKLFF
CDR3nt: TGTGCCAGCCGGATGCGCCCGGGACAGGGTGCAACTAATGAAAAACTGTTTTTT

j_gene: TRBJ1-1
v_gene: TRBV12-5
abundance: .
d_gene: .
len: 18
CDR3aa: CASGLGVGSGTLNTEAFF
CDR3nt: TGTGCTAGTGGTTTGGGGGTGGGTTCCGGGACATTGAACACTGAAGCTTTCTTT

j_gene: TRBJ1-1
v_gene: TRBV7-9
abundance: few
d_gene: .
len: 15
CDR3aa: CASSLGGTKATEAFF
CDR3nt: TGTGCCAGCAGCTTAGGGGGCACCAAGGCCACTGAAGCTTTCTTT

j_gene: TRBJ2-2
v_gene: TRBV5-1
abundance: .
d_gene: TRBD1
len: 15
CDR3aa: CASSPTGSDTGELFF
CDR3nt: TGCGCCAGCAGCCCGACAGGGTCGGACACCGGGGAGCTGTTTTTT

j_gene: TRBJ1-1
v_gene: TRBV30
abundance: .
d_gene: TRBD1
len: 13
CDR3aa: CASLAKGATEAFF
CDR3nt: TGTGCCTCCCTTGCGAAGGGGGCCACTGAAGCTTTCTTT

j_gene: TRBJ2-7
v_gene: TRBV5-6
abundance: .
d_gene: .
len: 14
CDR3aa: CASSFGPETYEQYF
CDR3nt: TGTGCCAGCAGCTTCGGTCCCGAGACCTACGAGCAGTACTTC

j_gene: TRBJ1-1
v_gene: TRBV4-3
abundance: few
d_gene: .
len: 15
CDR3aa: CASSQDHELNTEAFF
CDR3nt: TGCGCCAGCAGCCAAGATCACGAGCTGAACACTGAAGCTTTCTTT

j_gene: TRBJ1-2
v_gene: TRBV7-2
abundance: .
d_gene: .
len: 10
CDR3aa: CASSQGGYTF
CDR3nt: TGTGCCAGCAGCCAAGGTGGCTACACCTTC

j_gene: TRBJ2-5
v_gene: TRBV5-1
abundance: .
d_gene: .
len: 15
CDR3aa: CASSTYGTSEETQYF
CDR3nt: TGCGCCAGCAGCACATATGGGACATCCGAGGAGACCCAGTACTTC

j_gene: TRBJ1-5
v_gene: TRBV19
abundance: .
d_gene: .
len: 15
CDR3aa: CASRLTPGSNQPQHF
CDR3nt: TGTGCTAGCCGCTTGACACCGGGGAGCAATCAGCCCCAGCATTTT

j_gene: TRBJ1-3
v_gene: TRBV7-2
abundance: .
d_gene: .
len: 16
CDR3aa: CASSLGVISSGNTIYF
CDR3nt: TGTGCCAGCAGCTTAGGCGTCATCAGCTCTGGAAACACCATATATTTT

j_gene: TRBJ2-3
v_gene: TRBV7-2
abundance: .
d_gene: .
len: 14
CDR3aa: CASSPTKSTDTQYF
CDR3nt: TGTGCCAGCAGCCCTACTAAGAGCACAGATACGCAGTATTTT

j_gene: TRBJ2-1
v_gene: TRBV9
abundance: .
d_gene: TRBD1
len: 16
CDR3aa: CASSVTEGATYNEQFF
CDR3nt: TGTGCCAGCAGCGTAACCGAGGGGGCCACCTACAATGAGCAGTTCTTC

j_gene: TRBJ2-1
v_gene: TRBV7-8
abundance: .
d_gene: TRBD2
len: 13
CDR3aa: CASSPSGSDEQFF
CDR3nt: TGTGCCAGCAGCCCCAGCGGGAGTGATGAGCAGTTCTTC

j_gene: TRBJ2-2
v_gene: TRBV4-1
abundance: .
d_gene: .
len: 15
CDR3aa: CASSHGDPTGGELFF
CDR3nt: TGCGCCAGCAGCCACGGGGACCCCACGGGCGGGGAGCTGTTTTTT

j_gene: TRBJ1-5
v_gene: TRBV6-5
abundance: .
d_gene: .
len: 14
CDR3aa: CASSYGGPNQPQHF
CDR3nt: TGTGCCAGCAGTTACGGGGGGCCCAATCAGCCCCAGCATTTT

j_gene: TRBJ1-3
v_gene: TRBV28
abundance: .
d_gene: TRBD1
len: 15
CDR3aa: CASSRYRGEGNTIYF
CDR3nt: TGTGCCAGCAGTCGATACAGGGGGGAGGGCAACACCATATATTTT

j_gene: TRBJ1-2
v_gene: TRBV6-5
abundance: .
d_gene: .
len: 15
CDR3aa: CASSYSTVQMGGYTF
CDR3nt: TGTGCCAGCAGTTACTCGACGGTACAGATGGGGGGCTACACCTTC

j_gene: TRBJ2-7
v_gene: TRBV6-5
abundance: .
d_gene: TRBD1
len: 14
CDR3aa: CASRDSGTAREQYF
CDR3nt: TGTGCCAGCAGAGACTCCGGGACAGCTCGCGAGCAGTACTTC

j_gene: TRBJ2-5
v_gene: TRBV6-5
abundance: .
d_gene: .
len: 15
CDR3aa: CASSYNAGNQETQYF
CDR3nt: TGTGCCAGCAGTTACAATGCGGGGAACCAAGAGACCCAGTACTTC